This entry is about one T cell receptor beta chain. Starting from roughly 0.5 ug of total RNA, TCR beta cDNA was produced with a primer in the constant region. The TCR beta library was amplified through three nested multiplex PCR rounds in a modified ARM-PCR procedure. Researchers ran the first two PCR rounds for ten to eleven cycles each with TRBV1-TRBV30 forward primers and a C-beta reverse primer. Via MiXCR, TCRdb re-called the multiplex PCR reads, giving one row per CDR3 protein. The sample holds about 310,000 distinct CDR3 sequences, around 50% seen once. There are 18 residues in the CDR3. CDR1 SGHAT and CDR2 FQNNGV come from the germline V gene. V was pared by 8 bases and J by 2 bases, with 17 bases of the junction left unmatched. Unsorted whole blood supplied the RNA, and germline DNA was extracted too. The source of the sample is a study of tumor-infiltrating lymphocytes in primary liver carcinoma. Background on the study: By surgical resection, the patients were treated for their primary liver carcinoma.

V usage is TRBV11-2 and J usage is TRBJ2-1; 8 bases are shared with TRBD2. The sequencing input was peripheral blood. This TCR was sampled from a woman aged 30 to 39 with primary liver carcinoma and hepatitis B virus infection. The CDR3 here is CASGPMIAGSTPYNEQFF. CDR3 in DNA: TGTGCCAGCGGCCCCATGATAGCGGGATCCACCCCCTACAATGAGCAGTTCTTC.